This T cell receptor (beta chain) was sequenced in a study of metastatic and nonmetastatic thyroid tumors. Study at large: Comparison of repertoires was carried out across blood and tumor or nodule tissue from malignant and benign thyroid patients.

This clone has at least ten counts. Its antigen is undetermined. Trimming pared 4 bases from V and 6 bases from J, leaving 8 bases between. The CDR3 sequence is 11 residues long. Germline V CDR1 and CDR2: SGHDT, YYEEEE. Study-wide points: TCR beta diversity was reportedly significantly higher in malignant thyroid tumors than benign nodules, in blood and tumor.

Among the patients, none had received any treatment before thyroid surgery. The authors' processing: Differences in CDR3 between clinicopathological groups were drawn on to build a classifier intended to discriminate distant-metastatic papillary thyroid cancer patients. TCRdb reassembled clones from the PCR reads with MiXCR. These V and J calls derive from TCRdb rather than the authors' analysis. The sample includes over 25,000 clones, around 15% seen only once; the top ten take approximately 4.8%. Material: blood. The chain couples TRBV5-6 to TRBJ2-7; D not resolved. This sequence was found in a female donor with papillary thyroid cancer or a benign thyroid nodule (not recorded which). Some clones in this sample may be carry-over from other donors' samples. In DNA, the CDR3 is TGTGCCAGCAGCCGCCTCGGCGAGCAGTACTTC. This sequence encodes CASSRLGEQYF.